This T cell receptor beta chain emerged from a study of T cell responses to AZD1222 COVID-19 vaccine. Overall study findings and caveats: Spike-specific TCR breadth and depth grew following two AZD1222 doses. White British people made up most donors, females outnumbered males, and clonal diversity was possibly underestimated. It was only a handful of AZD1222 recipients who were seropositive at baseline. The CD4 TCRs associated with vaccination extended across spike and predominated at 160-218 and 743-854.

Details on this clone: Its specificity is not known.

Germline V gives CDR1 MDHEN, CDR2 SYDVKM. V dropped 6 bases and J dropped 0 bases, with 15 bases sitting between them. The CDR3 covers 16 residues. TCRdb keeps only in-frame clones here, not all; method: immunoSEQ multiplex PCR. In the table there are roughly 180,000 clones, 80% to 90% of which are singletons. The clonotype comes from an adult in good health. The sequencing used peripheral blood, collected on day 0 of MenACWY control vaccination. The genes are TRBV28 and TRBJ1-5; tentatively, D is TRBD1 (6 bases). The CDR3 DNA reads TGTGCCAGCAGCCGAGGGGACACAGATAGCAATCAGCCCCAGCATTTT. Its translation: CASSRGDTDSNQPQHF.